The rows below give T cell receptor beta chains drawn from one sample of a study of blood T cell repertoires in COVID-19. Clones were read by immunoSEQ multiplex PCR, and TCRdb kept only the in-frame ones, dropping some. Among nearly 110,000 clones, under 85% were seen once, and the ten largest hold roughly 13%. Material for sequencing was peripheral blood. The receptors shown here come from a woman aged 55-69 years with acute or convalescent COVID-19. CDR3s include the opening cysteine and the closing phenylalanine or tryptophan. D genes are given only for firm matches. A row's size may be missing; if present it is once, few, many or a size class.

>TRBD2|TRBV5-1|TRBJ2-3|once
CASSSGTSTDTQYF
TGCGCCAGCAGCTCCGGGACTAGTACAGATACGCAGTATTTT
>TRBD1|TRBV7-8|TRBJ2-5|NA
CASRRDSQETQYF
TGTGCCAGCAGAAGGGACAGCCAAGAGACCCAGTACTTC
>TRBD1|TRBV6-2/TRBV6-3|TRBJ1-2|NA
CASSIGQVYGYTF
TGTGCCAGCAGTATTGGACAGGTCTATGGCTACACCTTC
>NA|TRBV12-3/TRBV12-4|TRBJ1-5|NA
CASSPGSYQPQHF
TGTGCCAGCAGCCCCGGGAGTTATCAGCCCCAGCATTTT
>TRBD2|TRBV19|TRBJ2-1|NA
CASSIMAGGRGNEQFF
TGTGCCAGTAGTATAATGGCGGGAGGCCGCGGAAATGAGCAGTTCTTC
>TRBD1|TRBV7-9|TRBJ1-2|few
CASSYGTDGMGYTF
TGTGCCAGCAGCTATGGGACAGACGGAATGGGCTACACCTTC
>TRBD1|TRBV19|TRBJ2-1|few
CASSIAGGPYNEQFF
TGTGCCAGTAGTATAGCAGGGGGCCCCTACAATGAGCAGTTCTTC
>NA|TRBV6-5|TRBJ1-1|NA
CASNVDTQNTEAFF
TGTGCCAGCAACGTGGACACGCAGAACACTGAAGCTTTCTTT
>NA|TRBV29-1|TRBJ1-2|NA
CSARISGLPNYGYTF
TGCAGCGCCCGAATTTCAGGGCTACCTAACTATGGCTACACCTTC
>TRBD2|TRBV7-2|TRBJ2-3|NA
CASSLLTSSGATDTQYF
TGTGCCAGCAGCTTACTTACGTCCAGCGGGGCCACAGATACGCAGTATTTT
>NA|TRBV11-2|TRBJ2-1|NA
CASSPRLAGTQDEQFF
TGTGCCAGCAGCCCCAGGCTCGCGGGGACGCAGGATGAGCAGTTCTTC
>TRBD1|TRBV27|TRBJ2-7|once
CASSQSLAGGYEQYF
TGTGCCAGCAGCCAAAGTCTCGCAGGGGGCTACGAGCAGTACTTC
>NA|TRBV5-1|TRBJ2-5|NA
CASSSTGRQETQYF
TGCGCCAGCAGCTCCACCGGGAGACAAGAGACCCAGTACTTC
>TRBD1|TRBV19|TRBJ1-5|NA
CASRGQGGQPQHF
TGTGCCAGTAGGGGACAGGGCGGTCAGCCCCAGCATTTT
>NA|TRBV28|TRBJ2-7|many
CASSTPGHSYEQYF
TGTGCCAGCAGTACGCCGGGACACTCCTACGAGCAGTACTTC
>TRBD2|TRBV5-1|TRBJ2-5|NA
CASSPRTSGTMKETQYF
TGCGCCAGCAGTCCCCGGACTAGCGGGACCATGAAAGAGACCCAGTACTTC
>NA|TRBV6-2/TRBV6-3|TRBJ2-4|NA
CASSVNRENIQYF
TGTGCCAGCAGCGTCAACAGGGAAAACATTCAGTACTTC
>TRBD1|TRBV5-6|TRBJ2-7|NA
CASSVTGDSYEQYF
TGTGCCAGCAGCGTGACAGGGGACTCCTACGAGCAGTACTTC
>TRBD1|TRBV19|TRBJ2-2|NA
CASLGQGQFGELFF
TGTGCCAGTTTGGGACAGGGTCAATTCGGGGAGCTGTTTTTT
>TRBD2|TRBV5-1|TRBJ2-3|NA
CASSLVAGETDTQYF
TGCGCCAGCAGCTTGGTAGCGGGAGAGACAGATACGCAGTATTTT
>TRBD1|TRBV5-4|TRBJ1-6|few
CASSLEQGNSPLHF
TGTGCCAGCAGCTTGGAACAGGGGAATTCACCCCTCCACTTT
>TRBD2|TRBV4-1|TRBJ2-5|NA
CASSPGLAGARGTQYF
TGCGCCAGCAGCCCGGGACTAGCGGGAGCTCGGGGGACCCAGTACTTC
>TRBD1|TRBV3-1/TRBV3-2|TRBJ1-3|NA
CASSQYRGRNTIYF
TGTGCCAGCAGCCAGTACAGGGGAAGAAACACCATATATTTT
>NA|TRBV6-5|TRBJ1-6|NA
CASSYLGGRLDSPLHF
TGTGCCAGCAGTTACTTGGGGGGACGACTTGATTCACCCCTCCACTTT
>TRBD1|TRBV6-1|TRBJ2-1|NA
CASSEDGTGIYNEQFF
TGTGCCAGCAGTGAAGATGGGACAGGCATTTACAATGAGCAGTTCTTC
>NA|TRBV9|TRBJ2-1|NA
CASSVAPTYNEQFF
TGTGCCAGCAGCGTAGCTCCGACTTACAATGAGCAGTTCTTC
>NA|TRBV20-1|TRBJ2-5|NA
CSASYGGLLGETQYF
TGCAGTGCTAGTTATGGGGGCCTACTAGGAGAGACCCAGTACTTC
>TRBD1|TRBV7-9|TRBJ1-6|NA
CASSFSGTGSPLHF
TGTGCCAGCAGCTTCTCCGGGACAGGTTCACCCCTCCACTTT
>TRBD1|TRBV6-1|TRBJ1-2|once
CASSEEDRRGYGYTF
TGTGCCAGCAGTGAAGAGGACAGGAGGGGGTATGGCTACACCTTC
>TRBD1|TRBV12-3/TRBV12-4|TRBJ2-5|once
CASSLDRGQTQYF
TGTGCCAGCAGTTTAGACAGGGGCCAGACCCAGTACTTC
>TRBD1|TRBV12-5|TRBJ2-2|NA
CASGLGPGQGVSPGELFF
TGTGCTAGTGGTTTGGGTCCGGGACAGGGGGTATCACCAGGGGAGCTGTTTTTT
>NA|TRBV30|TRBJ1-2|NA
CAWSLQANYGYTF
TGTGCCTGGAGTTTACAAGCTAACTATGGCTACACCTTC
>NA|TRBV5-1|TRBJ2-2|once
CASSLSLSHTGELFF
TGCGCCAGCAGCTTGTCGCTGAGCCACACCGGGGAGCTGTTTTTT
>TRBD1|TRBV6-6|TRBJ2-1|NA
CASSRKSYGQVNEQFF
TGTGCCAGCAGTCGAAAGAGTTATGGACAGGTGAATGAGCAGTTCTTC
>TRBD1|TRBV10-1|TRBJ1-6|NA
CASSLTGTAESPLHF
TGCGCCAGCAGTCTGACCGGGACAGCAGAATCACCCCTCCACTTT
>TRBD2|TRBV5-1|TRBJ2-1|NA
CASSLVSGGASSYNEQFF
TGCGCCAGCAGCTTGGTTAGCGGGGGGGCTAGCTCCTACAATGAGCAGTTCTTC
>NA|TRBV11-1|TRBJ2-3|NA
CASSPSPGGADTQYF
TGTGCCAGCAGCCCCTCCCCAGGAGGGGCAGATACGCAGTATTTT
>NA|TRBV18|TRBJ2-3|NA
CASSPIGKHSTDTQYF
TGTGCCAGCTCACCAATCGGGAAACATAGCACAGATACGCAGTATTTT